The 8 T cell receptor beta chains below come from one sample, sequenced in a study of OX40 agonist ivuxolimab in advanced cancers. Clones were read by immunoSEQ multiplex PCR, and TCRdb kept only the in-frame ones, dropping some. The sample yields some 82,000 clones, roughly 91% seen once. The sequences come from CD4+ or CD8+ T cells sorted from blood, collected in a trial of the OX40 agonist ivuxolimab. The receptors come from an adult with an advanced solid tumor such as melanoma, head and neck, liver or kidney cancer.

The CDR3 here is CAISEFRSEQYF. The CDR3 DNA reads TGTGCCATCAGTGAGTTTAGATCCGAGCAGTACTTC. The chain is built from TRBV10-3 and TRBJ2-7; no clear D. V lost 1 base to trimming and J lost 6 bases, with 7 bases between them. The CDR3 spans 12 residues. Germline CDR1 and CDR2: ENHRY and SYGVKD.

V gene TRBV30 combines with J gene TRBJ1-4; 7 bases match TRBD1. Germline V lookup: CDR1 GTSNPN, CDR2 SVGIG (reference sequence). Trimming cost V 2 bases and J 7 bases; bases outside gene matches: 13. CDR3 size: 16 residues. The CDR3 is CAWSRQGGTVAEKLFF. The CDR3 bases are TGTGCCTGGAGTCGACAGGGAGGTACCGTCGCTGAAAAACTGTTTTTT.

The chain is built from TRBV19 and TRBJ2-7; 10 bases map to TRBD1. Germline values: CDR1 LNHDA, CDR2 SQIVND (reference sequence). This CDR3 region has 14 residues. V trimming: 4 bases; J trimming: 4 bases; junction bases outside the gene matches: 4. The CDR3 sequence is CASSTGTGVYEQYF. The CDR3 DNA follows: TGTGCCAGTAGTACCGGGACAGGGGTTTACGAGCAGTACTTC.

This chain joins TRBV27 and TRBJ2-4; no reliable D call. CDR1 MNHEY and CDR2 SMNVEV come from the germline V gene (reference sequence). Trimming removed 5 bases at V and 0 bases at J, with 5 bases between. The CDR3 consists of 13 residues. CDR3 in amino acids: CASSPLAKNIQYF. In DNA, the CDR3 is TGTGCCAGCAGTCCCCTAGCCAAAAACATTCAGTACTTC.

The chain carries TRBV19 and TRBJ2-1; TRBD2 matches 9 bases. The CDR3 covers 17 residues. Germline V gene data show CDR1 as LNHDA and CDR2 as SQIVND (reference sequence). After removal of 8 bases from V and 0 bases from J, the junction contained 11 bases not matched to a gene. Written as DNA, the CDR3 is TGTGCCAGTGGGATATTGCGGGGGGGAAGCTCCTACAATGAGCAGTTCTTC. This gives the protein CASGILRGGSSYNEQFF.

The CDR3 sequence: CASSDFYSTAYSNQPQHF. CDR3 bases: TGTGCCAGCAGTGATTTCTATTCGACAGCCTATAGCAATCAGCCCCAGCATTTT. J is TRBJ1-5 and V is TRBV6-1, with D maybe TRBD1 (5 bases). Germline V gene data show CDR1 as MNHNS and CDR2 as SASEGT. The CDR3 consists of 18 residues. The V end lost 3 bases, the J end lost 0 bases, and 18 bases lay between the germline ends.

The J gene is TRBJ1-5, the V gene TRBV28, with 9 bases lining up with TRBD1. The CDR3 runs 18 residues. Germline CDR1 reads MDHEN; CDR2 reads SYDVKM. V shed 2 bases, J shed 4 bases, and the junction held 12 bases outside the gene matches. CDR3 in amino acids: CASSLPPPKDRGNQPQHF. In DNA, the CDR3 is TGTGCCAGCAGTTTACCCCCACCTAAAGACAGGGGGAATCAGCCCCAGCATTTT. Supplemented by reference TRBV28 and TRBJ1-5, the full variable domain reads DVKVTQSSRYLVKRTGEKVFLECVQDMDHENMFWYRQDPGLGLRLIYFSYDVKMKEKGDIPEGYSVSREKKERFSLILESASTNQTSMYLCASSLPPPKDRGNQPQHFGDGTRLSIL.

The chain carries TRBV10-3 and TRBJ2-2; TRBD2 matches at 10 bases. V lost 6 bases and J lost 6; bases outside the gene matches: 7. CDR1 ENHRY and CDR2 SYGVKD come from the germline V gene. The CDR3 has 15 residues. CDR3 residues: CAIRASGSIAGELFF. Here the CDR3 DNA reads TGTGCCATCAGGGCTAGCGGGAGCATCGCCGGGGAGCTGTTTTTT.